The clone carrying this TCR beta chain was seen only a few times. This sample stems from a study of shared clonotypes between healthy human individuals. Study-level background: Those who served as donors were two women and three men between the ages of 18 and 49.

The V gene lost 4 bases and the J gene lost 3 bases, with 22 bases spanning the gap. This CDR3 is built from 17 residues. CDR1 and CDR2 (germline): MDHEN, SYDVKM. Produced via immunoSEQ multiplex PCR; TCRdb's table is partial and in-frame only. The sample holds about 1.1 million clones, roughly 80% seen once. The TCR sequence derives from a man between 18 and 35 years old in good health. Some clones in this sample may be carry-over from other donors' samples. Specimen: memory CD4+ T cells from PBMCs. As for subset: CD45RA-negative fraction. The chain couples TRBV28 to TRBJ2-7; D is possibly TRBD1 or TRBD2 (5 bases each). The CDR3 reads CASSSGTVGYPFYEQYF. The CDR3 bases are TGTGCCAGCAGTTCGGGGACGGTAGGGTACCCCTTCTACGAGCAGTACTTC.